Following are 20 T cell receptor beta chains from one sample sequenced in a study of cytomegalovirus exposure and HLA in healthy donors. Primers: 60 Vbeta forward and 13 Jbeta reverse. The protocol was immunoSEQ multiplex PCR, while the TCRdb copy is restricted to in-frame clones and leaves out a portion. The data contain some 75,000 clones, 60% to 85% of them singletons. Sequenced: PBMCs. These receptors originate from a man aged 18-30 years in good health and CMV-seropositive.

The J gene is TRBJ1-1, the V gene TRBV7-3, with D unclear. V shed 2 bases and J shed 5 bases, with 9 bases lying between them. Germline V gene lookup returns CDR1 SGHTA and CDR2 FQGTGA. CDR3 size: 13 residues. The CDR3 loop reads CASSLRVRTEAFF. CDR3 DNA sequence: TGTGCCAGCAGCTTACGGGTACGGACTGAAGCTTTCTTT.

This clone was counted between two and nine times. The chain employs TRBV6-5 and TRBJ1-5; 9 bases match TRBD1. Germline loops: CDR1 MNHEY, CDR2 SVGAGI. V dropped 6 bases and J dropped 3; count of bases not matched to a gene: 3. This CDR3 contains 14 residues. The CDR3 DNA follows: TGTGCCAGCAGAGGACAGGGGTACAATCAGCCCCAGCATTTT. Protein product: CASRGQGYNQPQHF.

CDR3 sequence (DNA): TGTGCCAGCAGTCCAATGACTCAGGAGCAGTACTTC. This encodes CASSPMTQEQYF. The rearrangement uses TRBV28 and TRBJ2-7; D is unclear. Between the trimmed V and J ends, which lost 5 bases and 7 bases, there was a span of 12 bases. Germline V CDR1 and CDR2: MDHEN, SYDVKM. CDR3 length equals 12 residues.

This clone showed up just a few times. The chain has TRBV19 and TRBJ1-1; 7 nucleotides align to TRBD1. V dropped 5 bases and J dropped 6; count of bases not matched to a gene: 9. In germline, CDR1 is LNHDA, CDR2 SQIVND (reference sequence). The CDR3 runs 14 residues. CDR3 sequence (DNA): TGTGCCAGTAGTGCAACAGGGGAAAACGCTGAAGCTTTCTTT. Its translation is CASSATGENAEAFF.

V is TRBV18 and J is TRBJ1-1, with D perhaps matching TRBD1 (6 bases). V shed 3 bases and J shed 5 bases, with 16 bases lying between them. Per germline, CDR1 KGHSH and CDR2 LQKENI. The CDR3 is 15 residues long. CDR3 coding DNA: TGTGCCAGCTCACCCCGAGCGGGGGCAGGGACTGAAGCTTTCTTT. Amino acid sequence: CASSPRAGAGTEAFF.

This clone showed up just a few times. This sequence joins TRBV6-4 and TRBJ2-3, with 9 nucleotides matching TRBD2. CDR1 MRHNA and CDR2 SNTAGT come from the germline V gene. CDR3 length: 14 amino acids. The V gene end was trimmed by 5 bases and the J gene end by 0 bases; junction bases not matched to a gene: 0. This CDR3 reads CASSTSGSTDTQYF. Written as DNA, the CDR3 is TGTGCCAGCAGTACTAGCGGGAGCACAGATACGCAGTATTTT.

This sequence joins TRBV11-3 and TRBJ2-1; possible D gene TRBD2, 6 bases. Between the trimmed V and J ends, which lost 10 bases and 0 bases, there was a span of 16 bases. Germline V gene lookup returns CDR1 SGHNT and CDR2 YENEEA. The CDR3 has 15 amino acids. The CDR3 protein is CAKYERAHSYNEQFF. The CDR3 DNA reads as TGTGCCAAATACGAGCGGGCACACTCCTACAATGAGCAGTTCTTC.

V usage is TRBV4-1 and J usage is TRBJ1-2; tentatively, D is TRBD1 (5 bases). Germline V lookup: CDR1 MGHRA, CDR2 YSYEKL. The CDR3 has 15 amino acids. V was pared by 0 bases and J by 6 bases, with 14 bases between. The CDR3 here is CASSQDWGVSNGYTF. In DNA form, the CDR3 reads TGCGCCAGCAGCCAAGATTGGGGGGTTAGCAATGGCTACACCTTC.

The CDR3 region is CASSEGTGYEQYF. The CDR3 nucleotides read TGTGCCAGCAGTGAGGGGACAGGGTACGAGCAGTACTTC. The chain has TRBV25-1 and TRBJ2-5; TRBD1 agrees at 9 bases. The J call may be mistaken, given a closer DNA end match to TRBJ2-7. Germline assignment: CDR1 MGHDK and CDR2 SYGVNS. The CDR3 covers 13 residues.

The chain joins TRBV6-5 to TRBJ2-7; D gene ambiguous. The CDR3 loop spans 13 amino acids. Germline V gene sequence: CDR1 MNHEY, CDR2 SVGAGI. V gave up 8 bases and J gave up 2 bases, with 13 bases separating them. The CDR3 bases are TGTGCCAGCGTCCGCGCCTCCCCCTACGAGCAGTACTTC. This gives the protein CASVRASPYEQYF.

CDR3 in amino acids: CASSFDNYEQYF. In DNA form, the CDR3 reads TGTGCCAGCAGCTTCGACAACTACGAGCAGTACTTC. This chain connects TRBV5-5 to TRBJ2-7; D remains unclear. V lost 2 bases and J lost 3, with 6 bases in between. The germline V gene has CDR1 SGHKS and CDR2 YYEKEE (reference sequence). The length of the CDR3 is 12 residues.

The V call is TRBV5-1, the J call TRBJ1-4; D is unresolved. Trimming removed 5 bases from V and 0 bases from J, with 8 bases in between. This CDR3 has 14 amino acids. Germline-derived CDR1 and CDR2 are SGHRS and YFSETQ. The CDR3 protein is CASRQSSTNEKLFF. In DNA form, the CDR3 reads TGCGCCAGCAGACAATCCTCAACTAATGAAAAACTGTTTTTT.

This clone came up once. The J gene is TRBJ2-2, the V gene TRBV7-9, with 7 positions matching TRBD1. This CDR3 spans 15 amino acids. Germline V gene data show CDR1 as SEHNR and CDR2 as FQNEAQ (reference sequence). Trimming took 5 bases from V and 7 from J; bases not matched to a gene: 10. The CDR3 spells CASSAEGGASGELFF. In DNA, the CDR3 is TGTGCCAGCAGCGCCGAAGGGGGCGCCAGCGGGGAGCTGTTTTTT.

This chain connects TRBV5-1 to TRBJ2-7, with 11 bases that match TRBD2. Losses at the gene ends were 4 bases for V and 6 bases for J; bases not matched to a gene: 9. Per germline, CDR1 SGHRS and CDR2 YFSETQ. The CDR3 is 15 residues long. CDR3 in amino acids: CASSTITSGSSEQYF. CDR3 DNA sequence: TGCGCCAGCAGCACCATTACTAGCGGGAGTAGCGAGCAGTACTTC.

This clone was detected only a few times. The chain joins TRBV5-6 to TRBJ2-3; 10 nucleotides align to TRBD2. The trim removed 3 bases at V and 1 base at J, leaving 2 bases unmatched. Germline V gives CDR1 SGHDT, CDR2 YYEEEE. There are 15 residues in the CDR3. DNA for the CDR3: TGTGCCAGCAGCTCCGGGACTAGCGGCACAGATACGCAGTATTTT. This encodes CASSSGTSGTDTQYF.

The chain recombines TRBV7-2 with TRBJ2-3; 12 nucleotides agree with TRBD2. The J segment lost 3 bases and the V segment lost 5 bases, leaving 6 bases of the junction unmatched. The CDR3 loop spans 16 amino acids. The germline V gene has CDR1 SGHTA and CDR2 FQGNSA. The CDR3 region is CASSLALAGGTDTQYF. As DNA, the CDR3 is TGTGCCAGCAGCCTCGCCCTAGCGGGAGGGACAGATACGCAGTATTTT.

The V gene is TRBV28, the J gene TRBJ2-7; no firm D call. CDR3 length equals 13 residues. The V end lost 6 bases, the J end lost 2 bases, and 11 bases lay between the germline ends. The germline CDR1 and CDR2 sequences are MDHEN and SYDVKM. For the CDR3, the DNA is TGTGCCAGCAGCATATCGACAACCTACGAGCAGTACTTC. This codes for CASSISTTYEQYF.

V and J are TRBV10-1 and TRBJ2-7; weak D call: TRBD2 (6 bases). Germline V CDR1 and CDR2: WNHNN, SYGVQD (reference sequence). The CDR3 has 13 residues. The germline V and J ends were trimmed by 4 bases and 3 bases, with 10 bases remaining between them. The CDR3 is CASSGRVGYEQYF. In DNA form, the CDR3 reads TGCGCCAGCAGTGGGAGGGTGGGCTACGAGCAGTACTTC.

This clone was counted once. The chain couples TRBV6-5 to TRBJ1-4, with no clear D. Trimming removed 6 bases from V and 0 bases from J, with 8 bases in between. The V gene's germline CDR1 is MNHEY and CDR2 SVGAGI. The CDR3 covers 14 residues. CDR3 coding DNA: TGTGCCAGCAGGAGCATAGCAACTAATGAAAAACTGTTTTTT. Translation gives CASRSIATNEKLFF.

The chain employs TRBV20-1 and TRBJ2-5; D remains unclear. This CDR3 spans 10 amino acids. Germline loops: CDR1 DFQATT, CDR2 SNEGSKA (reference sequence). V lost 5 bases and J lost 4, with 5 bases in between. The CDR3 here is CSAVRETQYF. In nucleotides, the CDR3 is TGCAGTGCTGTTCGAGAGACCCAGTACTTC.